Given below is one T cell receptor beta chain in context. Antigen specificity is unknown. The data belong to a study of naive and memory T cell subsets. Study-level findings and limits: A clonotype means one alpha or beta sequence, not an alpha/beta pair. Possibly reflecting memory cells re-expressing CD45RA, a few larger clonotypes occurred in naive repertoires, especially CD8.

An equimolar mix of two oligonucleotides served as the beta constant-region primer for TRBC1 and TRBC2. Nested alpha and beta constant-region primers with the SP2 primer drove four PCR rounds on ligated cDNA. TCRdb re-derived calls from the UMI-ligation and nested PCR reads in MiXCR, one entry per CDR3 protein. The sample carries around 160,000 distinct CDR3 sequences, 22% recorded once. Sequential positive selection took CD4 T cells first, then CD8 T cells. Four subsets defined by CD45RA and CD27 were sorted after CD3, CD4, CD8 and live/dead staining. Trimming removed 6 bases from V and 7 bases from J, with 19 bases in between. The V gene's germline CDR1 is MNHNS and CDR2 SASEGT. The CDR3 sequence is 14 residues long.

The gene calls are TRBV6-1 and TRBJ2-7; TRBD1 or TRBD2 may be the D gene (5 bases each). This sequence was found in a human donor in good health. Sequencing used naive CD4+ T cells from blood. CDR3 nucleotides: TGTGCCAGCAGCCCCGGGACGGTCGCGATTGAGCAGTACTTC. It encodes CASSPGTVAIEQYF.